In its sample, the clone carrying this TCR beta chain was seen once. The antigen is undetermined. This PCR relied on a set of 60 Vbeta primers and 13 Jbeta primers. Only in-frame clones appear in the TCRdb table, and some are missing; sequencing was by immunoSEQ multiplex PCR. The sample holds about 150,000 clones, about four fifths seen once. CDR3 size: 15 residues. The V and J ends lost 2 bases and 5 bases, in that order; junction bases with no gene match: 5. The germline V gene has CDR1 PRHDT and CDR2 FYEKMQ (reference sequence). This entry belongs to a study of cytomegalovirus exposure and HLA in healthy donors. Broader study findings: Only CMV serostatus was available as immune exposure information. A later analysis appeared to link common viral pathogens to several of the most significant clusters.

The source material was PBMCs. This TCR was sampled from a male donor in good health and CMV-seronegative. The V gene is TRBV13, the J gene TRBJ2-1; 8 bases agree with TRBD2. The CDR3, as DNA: TGTGCCAGCAGCTTACCAGCGGGGGCCGACAATGAGCAGTTCTTC. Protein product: CASSLPAGADNEQFF.